Shown below are 20 T cell receptor beta chains from a single sample sequenced in a study of blood T cell repertoires in COVID-19. Assay: immunoSEQ multiplex PCR; the TCRdb copy retains only in-frame clones and omits some. The data show about 160,000 clones, 85% seen once. The sequenced material came from peripheral blood. The receptor set was obtained from a human donor with acute or convalescent COVID-19. The donor label of this sample is uncertain.

The chain joins TRBV4-3 to TRBJ1-2; D is unclear. V was trimmed by 0 bases and J by 0 bases, leaving 20 bases between them. The CDR3 is 19 residues long. Germline CDR1 reads LGHNA; CDR2 reads YSLEER. Here the CDR3 reads CASSQDPPLGRQANYGYTF. Written as DNA, the CDR3 is TGCGCCAGCAGCCAAGACCCCCCTCTCGGCAGGCAAGCTAACTATGGCTACACCTTC.

The chain joins TRBV16 to TRBJ1-2; D perhaps matches TRBD1 (5 bases). V lost 1 base and J lost 8, with 20 bases in between. The CDR3 is 16 residues long. Looked up from germline, CDR1 is KGHSY and CDR2 is FQNENV. The chain's CDR3 is CASSQWRPTSGGGYTF. The CDR3 region has the DNA TGTGCCAGCAGCCAATGGCGTCCGACTTCTGGGGGGGGCTACACCTTC.

The chain is built from TRBV27 and TRBJ2-3; D ambiguous. V gave up 4 bases and J gave up 0 bases, with 11 bases separating them. The CDR3 is 15 residues long. Germline V lookup: CDR1 MNHEY, CDR2 SMNVEV (reference sequence). The CDR3 bases are TGTGCCAGCAGTTCCTACAGAACTAGCACAGATACGCAGTATTTT. Translation gives CASSSYRTSTDTQYF.

This clone was seen a handful of times. The chain is built from TRBV7-9 and TRBJ2-6; weak D call: TRBD1 (5 bases). The CDR3 runs 15 residues. CDR1 is SEHNR, CDR2 FQNEAQ, per germline (reference sequence). V was pared by 7 bases and J by 0 bases, with 10 bases between. CDR3 loop: CASTFRGSGANVLTF. The DNA of the CDR3 is TGTGCCAGCACGTTTAGGGGCTCTGGGGCCAACGTCCTGACTTTC.

The chain employs TRBV19 and TRBJ2-1; 10 bases agree with TRBD1. The germline V gene has CDR1 LNHDA and CDR2 SQIVND (reference sequence). There are 15 residues in the CDR3. V was pared by 7 bases and J by 4 bases, with 7 bases of the junction left unmatched. This CDR3 reads CASNRGQGKYNEQFF. In DNA, the CDR3 is TGTGCCAGTAACCGGGGACAGGGGAAATACAATGAGCAGTTCTTC.

V gene TRBV7-8 combines with J gene TRBJ1-1; D remains ambiguous. V was clipped by 4 bases and J by 0 bases, with 6 bases between them. Germline-derived CDR1 and CDR2 are SGHVS and FQNEAQ. This CDR3 has 13 residues. Here the CDR3 reads CASSSQMNTEAFF. The CDR3 nucleotides read TGTGCCAGCAGCTCTCAGATGAACACTGAAGCTTTCTTT.

V usage is TRBV7-8 and J usage is TRBJ2-5; 8 nucleotides agree with TRBD1. Germline CDR1 SGHVS, CDR2 FQNEAQ. CDR3 length: 14 residues. V lost 5 bases to trimming and J lost 5 bases; unmatched junction nucleotides: 7. The CDR3 sequence is CASSLWTGQETQYF. The CDR3 DNA follows: TGTGCCAGCAGCCTGTGGACAGGGCAGGAGACCCAGTACTTC. The whole variable domain, filled in from reference TRBV7-8 and TRBJ2-5, reads GAGVSQSPRYKVAKRGQDVALRCDPISGHVSLFWYQQALGQGPEFLTYFQNEAQLDKSGLPSDRFFAERPEGSVSTLKIQRTQQEDSAVYLCASSLWTGQETQYFGPGTRLLVL.

The chain uses TRBV18 and TRBJ2-6; D not certain. There are 18 residues in the CDR3. With 0 bases removed from V and 0 bases from J, the gap between germline ends came to 12 bases. Germline loops: CDR1 KGHSH, CDR2 LQKENI. The CDR3 spells CASSPPQNTVSGANVLTF. CDR3 nucleotides: TGTGCCAGCTCACCACCCCAGAATACCGTCTCTGGGGCCAACGTCCTGACTTTC.

The chain employs TRBV6-1 and TRBJ1-6, with 8 bases fitting TRBD1. CDR1 MNHNS and CDR2 SASEGT come from the germline V gene. Trimming cost V 1 base and J 9 bases; bases outside gene matches: 5. The CDR3 sequence is 15 residues long. Here the CDR3 reads CASSEGTGLASPLHF. In DNA form, the CDR3 reads TGTGCCAGCAGTGAAGGGACAGGGTTGGCTTCACCCCTCCACTTT.

This sequence joins TRBV7-2 and TRBJ2-2, with 13 bases fitting TRBD2. The germline CDR1 and CDR2 sequences are SGHTA and FQGNSA. Germline trimming cut 3 bases from V and 6 bases from J; bases unmatched to any gene: 4. The CDR3 spans 16 residues. CDR3: CASSFTSGGASGELFF. The CDR3 nucleotides are TGTGCCAGCAGCTTTACTAGCGGGGGGGCCTCCGGGGAGCTGTTTTTT.

The rearrangement joins TRBV7-2 to TRBJ1-1, with TRBD1 identical over 9 bases. The CDR3 spans 13 residues. V shed 1 base, J shed 11 bases, and the junction held 5 bases outside the gene matches. Germline lookup yields CDR1 SGHTA and CDR2 FQGNSA. This CDR3 is CASSLDRQGGAFF. CDR3 sequence (DNA): TGTGCCAGCAGCTTAGACCGACAGGGGGGGGCTTTCTTT.

V and J are TRBV29-1 and TRBJ1-3; TRBD1 matches 9 bases. The CDR3 has 16 amino acids. The germline gives CDR1 SQVTM, CDR2 ANQGSEA. V gave up 6 bases and J gave up 3 bases; unmatched junction bases: 12. The CDR3 protein is CSVADRGLRFGNTIYF. The DNA for the CDR3 is TGCAGCGTGGCGGACAGGGGATTACGTTTTGGAAACACCATATATTTT.

The chain combines TRBV5-8 with TRBJ2-4, with D perhaps TRBD2 (6 bases). CDR1 and CDR2 (germline): SGHTS, YDEGEE. This CDR3 region has 15 residues. V shed 4 bases and J shed 4 bases, with 15 bases lying between them. Written as DNA, the CDR3 is TGTGCCAGCAGCGCCCGCACCAGCGGGAAAAACATTCAGTACTTC. Translation: CASSARTSGKNIQYF.

The chain has TRBV5-1 and TRBJ2-6; D is ambiguous. This CDR3 region has 15 residues. V was trimmed by 0 bases and J by 0 bases, leaving 4 bases between them. Germline CDR1 reads SGHRS; CDR2 reads YFSETQ. CDR3 sequence reads: CASSLVNSGANVLTF. The DNA for the CDR3 is TGCGCCAGCAGCTTGGTAAACTCTGGGGCCAACGTCCTGACTTTC.

The chain links TRBV19 to TRBJ1-5; TRBD1 aligns across 8 bases. The length of the CDR3 is 15 residues. V lost 8 bases to trimming and J lost 1 base; unmatched junction nucleotides: 7. CDR1 is LNHDA and CDR2 is SQIVND in the germline V gene (reference sequence). This chain's CDR3 is CASSLTGVSNQPQHF. CDR3 sequence (DNA): TGTGCCAGTTCCCTGACAGGGGTGAGCAATCAGCCCCAGCATTTT.

This clone was detected once. The genes are TRBV6-2 or TRBV6-3 and TRBJ2-5, with D perhaps TRBD1 (6 bases). Germline lookup yields CDR1 MNHEY and CDR2 SVGEGT. V dropped 5 bases and J dropped 4 bases, with 17 bases sitting between them. The CDR3 loop spans 15 amino acids. The CDR3 region is CASSTPTGLSETQYF. As DNA, the CDR3 is TGTGCCAGCAGTACGCCGACAGGATTGTCAGAGACCCAGTACTTC.

This chain joins TRBV19 and TRBJ2-2; 10 nucleotides line up with TRBD2. In germline, CDR1 is LNHDA, CDR2 SQIVND (reference sequence). With V trimmed by 4 bases and J by 0 bases, 2 bases remained unmatched. This CDR3 spans 16 amino acids. The CDR3 sequence is CASSKGLAANTGELFF. In nucleotides, the CDR3 is TGTGCCAGTAGTAAAGGACTAGCGGCGAACACCGGGGAGCTGTTTTTT.

The chain has TRBV28 and TRBJ2-7, with 14 bases matching TRBD2. The germline V gene has CDR1 MDHEN and CDR2 SYDVKM. The CDR3 has 14 residues. V lost 6 bases to trimming and J lost 6 bases; unmatched junction nucleotides: 4. The CDR3 region has the DNA TGTGCCAGCAGCCTGACTAGCGGGGGGGCCGAGCAGTACTTC. Protein: CASSLTSGGAEQYF.

The V call is TRBV5-6, the J call TRBJ1-1; a possible D gene is TRBD1 (5 bases). The CDR3 is 13 residues long. Trimming stripped 4 bases from V and 10 bases from J, with 17 bases between. Germline CDR1 SGHDT, CDR2 YYEEEE. CDR3 residues: CASSPAGSNLAFF. CDR3 in DNA: TGTGCCAGCAGCCCGGCAGGGTCCAATCTAGCTTTCTTT.

V is TRBV6-5 and J is TRBJ2-3; TRBD1 might be the D (6 bases). CDR1 and CDR2 from the germline V gene are MNHEY and SVGAGI. The V end was cut by 0 bases, the J end by 2 bases, with 12 bases between. The CDR3 has 16 residues. The CDR3 bases are TGTGCCAGCAGTTACTCGGGCAGGGGCCTCACAGATACGCAGTATTTT. Its protein product is CASSYSGRGLTDTQYF.